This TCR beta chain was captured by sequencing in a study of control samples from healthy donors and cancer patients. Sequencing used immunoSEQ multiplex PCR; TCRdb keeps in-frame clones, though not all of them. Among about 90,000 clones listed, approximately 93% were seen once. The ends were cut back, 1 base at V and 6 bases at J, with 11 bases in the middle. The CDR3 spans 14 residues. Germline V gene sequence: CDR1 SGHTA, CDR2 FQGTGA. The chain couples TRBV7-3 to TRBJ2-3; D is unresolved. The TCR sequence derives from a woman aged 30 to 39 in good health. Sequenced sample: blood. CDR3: CASSLKGLGDTQYF. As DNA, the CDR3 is TGTGCCAGCAGCTTAAAAGGGCTAGGTGATACGCAGTATTTT.